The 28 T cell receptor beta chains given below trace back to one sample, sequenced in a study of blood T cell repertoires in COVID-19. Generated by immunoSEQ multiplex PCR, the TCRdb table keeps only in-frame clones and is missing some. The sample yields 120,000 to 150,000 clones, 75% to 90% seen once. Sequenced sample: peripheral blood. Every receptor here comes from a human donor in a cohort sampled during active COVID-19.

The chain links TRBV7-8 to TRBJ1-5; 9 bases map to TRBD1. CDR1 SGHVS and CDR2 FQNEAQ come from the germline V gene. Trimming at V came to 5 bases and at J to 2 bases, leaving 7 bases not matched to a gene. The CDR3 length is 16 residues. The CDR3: CASSPRTGDGNQPQHF. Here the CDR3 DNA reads TGTGCCAGCAGCCCCCGGACAGGGGATGGCAATCAGCCCCAGCATTTT.

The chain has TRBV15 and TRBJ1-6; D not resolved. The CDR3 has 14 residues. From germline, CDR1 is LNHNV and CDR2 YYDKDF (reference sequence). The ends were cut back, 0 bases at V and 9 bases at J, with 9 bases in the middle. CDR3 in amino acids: CATSREGLGSPLHF. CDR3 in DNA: TGTGCCACCAGCAGAGAAGGACTAGGTTCACCCCTCCACTTT.

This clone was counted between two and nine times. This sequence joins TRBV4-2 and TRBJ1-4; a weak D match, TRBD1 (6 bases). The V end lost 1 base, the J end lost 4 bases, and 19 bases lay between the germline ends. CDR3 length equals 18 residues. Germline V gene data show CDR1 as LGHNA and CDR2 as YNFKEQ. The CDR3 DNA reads TGTGCCAGCAGCCAAGCTGGACAGCCCAGGATCAATAATGAAAAACTGTTTTTT. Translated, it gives CASSQAGQPRINNEKLFF.

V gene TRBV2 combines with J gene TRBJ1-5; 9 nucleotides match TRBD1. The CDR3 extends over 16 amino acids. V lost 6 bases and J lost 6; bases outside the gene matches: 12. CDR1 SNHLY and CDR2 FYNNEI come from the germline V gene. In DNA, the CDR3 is TGTGCCAGCAGCCCCGGGACAGGGATAATATCTCAGCCCCAGCATTTT. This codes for CASSPGTGIISQPQHF.

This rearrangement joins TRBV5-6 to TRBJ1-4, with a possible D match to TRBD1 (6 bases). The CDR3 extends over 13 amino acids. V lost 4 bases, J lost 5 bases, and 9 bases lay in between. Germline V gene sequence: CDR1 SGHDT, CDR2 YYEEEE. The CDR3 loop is CASSRTVNEKLFF. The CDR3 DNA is TGTGCCAGCAGCCGGACAGTGAATGAAAAACTGTTTTTT.

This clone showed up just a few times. CDR3 loop: CASSIPGFSNQPQHF. The CDR3, as DNA: TGTGCCAGTAGTATTCCCGGGTTTAGCAATCAGCCCCAGCATTTT. J is TRBJ1-5 and V is TRBV19, with no clear D. CDR1 is LNHDA, CDR2 SQIVND, per germline (reference sequence). V shed 3 bases and J shed 0 bases, with 9 bases lying between them. This CDR3 has 15 amino acids.

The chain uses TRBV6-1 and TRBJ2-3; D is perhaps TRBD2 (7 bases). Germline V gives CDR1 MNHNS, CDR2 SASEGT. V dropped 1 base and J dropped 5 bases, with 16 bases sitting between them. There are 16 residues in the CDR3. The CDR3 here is CASSEVGRGSGDTQYF. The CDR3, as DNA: TGTGCCAGCAGTGAAGTAGGGAGGGGGAGTGGAGATACGCAGTATTTT.

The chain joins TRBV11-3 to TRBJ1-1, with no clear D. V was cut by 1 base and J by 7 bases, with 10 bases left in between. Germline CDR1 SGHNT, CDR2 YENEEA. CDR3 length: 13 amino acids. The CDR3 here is CASSLGAAGEAFF. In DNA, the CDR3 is TGTGCCAGCAGCTTAGGGGCAGCCGGTGAAGCTTTCTTT. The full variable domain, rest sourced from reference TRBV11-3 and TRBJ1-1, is EAGVVQSPRYKIIEKKQPVAFWCNPISGHNTLYWYLQNLGQGPELLIRYENEEAVDDSQLPKDRFSAERLKGVDSTLKIQPAELGDSAVYLCASSLGAAGEAFFGQGTRLTVV.

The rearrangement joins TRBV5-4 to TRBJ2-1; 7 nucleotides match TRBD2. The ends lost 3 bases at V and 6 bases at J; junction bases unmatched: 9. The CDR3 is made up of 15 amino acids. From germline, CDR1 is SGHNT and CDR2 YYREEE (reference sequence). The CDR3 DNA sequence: TGTGCCAGCAGCTCCCGTTCGGGAGGCGTCAATGAGCAGTTCTTC. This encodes CASSSRSGGVNEQFF.

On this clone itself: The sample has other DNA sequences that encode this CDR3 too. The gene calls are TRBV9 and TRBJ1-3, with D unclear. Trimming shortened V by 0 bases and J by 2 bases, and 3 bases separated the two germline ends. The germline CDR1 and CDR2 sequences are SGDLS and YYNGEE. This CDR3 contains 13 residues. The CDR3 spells CASSVATGNTIYF. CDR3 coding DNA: TGTGCCAGCAGCGTAGCTACTGGAAACACCATATATTTT.

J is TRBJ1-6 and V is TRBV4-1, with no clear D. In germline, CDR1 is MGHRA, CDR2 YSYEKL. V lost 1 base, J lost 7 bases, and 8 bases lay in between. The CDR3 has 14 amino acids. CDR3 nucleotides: TGCGCCAGCAGCCAAGTCGGGGTCAATTCACCCCTCCACTTT. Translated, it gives CASSQVGVNSPLHF.

CDR3 protein: CASSERGQEETQYF. CDR3 coding DNA: TGTGCCAGCAGCGAGAGGGGGCAGGAAGAGACCCAGTACTTC. This chain uses TRBV9 with TRBJ2-5; 7 nucleotides match TRBD1. CDR1 and CDR2 (germline): SGDLS, YYNGEE. The junction had 5 bases not matched to a gene; V was cut back by 3 bases and J by 3 bases. The CDR3 totals 14 residues. Full variable domain (remainder filled in from reference TRBV9 and TRBJ2-5): DSGVTQTPKHLITATGQRVTLRCSPRSGDLSVYWYQQSLDQGLQFLIQYYNGEERAKGNILERFSAQQFPDLHSELNLSSLELGDSALYFCASSERGQEETQYFGPGTRLLVL.

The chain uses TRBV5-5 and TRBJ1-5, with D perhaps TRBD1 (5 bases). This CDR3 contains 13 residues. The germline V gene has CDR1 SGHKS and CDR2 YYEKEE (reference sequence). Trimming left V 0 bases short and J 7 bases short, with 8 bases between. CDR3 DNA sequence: TGTGCCAGCAGCTTGGGGGGGGAGCAGCCCCAGCATTTT. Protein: CASSLGGEQPQHF.

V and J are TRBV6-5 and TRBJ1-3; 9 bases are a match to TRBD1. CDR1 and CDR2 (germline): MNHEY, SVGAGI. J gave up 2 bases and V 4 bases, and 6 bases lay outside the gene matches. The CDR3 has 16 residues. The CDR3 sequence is CASSLLGQGPGNTIYF. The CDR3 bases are TGTGCCAGCAGTTTACTAGGACAGGGGCCTGGAAACACCATATATTTT.

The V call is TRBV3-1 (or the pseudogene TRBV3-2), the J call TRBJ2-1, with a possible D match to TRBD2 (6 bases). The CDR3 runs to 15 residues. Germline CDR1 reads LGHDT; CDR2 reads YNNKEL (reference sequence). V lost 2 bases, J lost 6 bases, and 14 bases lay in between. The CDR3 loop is CASSQPGTLSNEQFF. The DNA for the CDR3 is TGTGCCAGCAGCCAACCCGGGACTCTTTCCAATGAGCAGTTCTTC.

CDR3 sequence (DNA): TGTGCCAGCAGCTCCAGGGGAACCCACGAGCAGTACTTC. Translating gives CASSSRGTHEQYF. The chain couples TRBV7-9 to TRBJ2-7; maybe TRBD1 (6 bases). V lost 4 bases to trimming and J lost 5 bases, with 12 bases between them. The V gene's germline CDR1 is SEHNR and CDR2 FQNEAQ (reference sequence). There are 13 residues in the CDR3.

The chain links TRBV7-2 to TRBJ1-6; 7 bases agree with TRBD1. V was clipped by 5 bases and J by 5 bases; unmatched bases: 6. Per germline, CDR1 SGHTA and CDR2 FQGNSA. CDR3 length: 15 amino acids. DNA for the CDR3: TGTGCCAGCAGCCAAAAGACAGGGAATAATTCACCCCTCCACTTT. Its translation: CASSQKTGNNSPLHF.

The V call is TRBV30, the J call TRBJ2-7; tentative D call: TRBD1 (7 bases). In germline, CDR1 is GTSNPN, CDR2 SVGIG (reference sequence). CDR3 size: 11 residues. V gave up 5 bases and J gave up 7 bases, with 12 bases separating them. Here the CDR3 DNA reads TGTGCCTGGGGACAGGCGGGGGAGCAGTACTTC. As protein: CAWGQAGEQYF.

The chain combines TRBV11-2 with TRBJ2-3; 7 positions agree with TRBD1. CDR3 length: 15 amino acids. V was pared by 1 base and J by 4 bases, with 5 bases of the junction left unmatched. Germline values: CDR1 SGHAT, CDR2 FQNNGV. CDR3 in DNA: TGTGCCAGCAGCTTAGTCAGGGGGACGGCAGATACGCAGTATTTT. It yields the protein CASSLVRGTADTQYF.

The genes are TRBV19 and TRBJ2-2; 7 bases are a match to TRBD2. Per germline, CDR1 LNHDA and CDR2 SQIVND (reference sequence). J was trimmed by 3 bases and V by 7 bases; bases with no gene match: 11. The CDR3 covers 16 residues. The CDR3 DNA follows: TGTGCCAGTAACCTCCGGGGGGTTCTGGACACCGGGGAGCTGTTTTTT. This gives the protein CASNLRGVLDTGELFF.

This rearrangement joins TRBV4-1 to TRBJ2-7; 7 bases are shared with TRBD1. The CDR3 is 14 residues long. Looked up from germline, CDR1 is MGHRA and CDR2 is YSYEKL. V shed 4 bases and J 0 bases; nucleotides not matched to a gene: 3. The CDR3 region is CASSPGQASYEQYF. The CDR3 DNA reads TGCGCCAGCAGCCCCGGACAGGCCTCCTACGAGCAGTACTTC.

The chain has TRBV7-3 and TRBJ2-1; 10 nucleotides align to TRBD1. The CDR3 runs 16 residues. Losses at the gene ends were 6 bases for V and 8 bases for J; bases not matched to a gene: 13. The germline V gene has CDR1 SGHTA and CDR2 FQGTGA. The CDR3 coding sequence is TGTGCCAGCAGTCACGGGACAGGGGCGACAGGCGATGAGCAGTTCTTC. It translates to CASSHGTGATGDEQFF.

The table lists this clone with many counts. Here the CDR3 DNA reads TGCGCCAGCAATCCTACAGGGCCCCAGACCCAGTACTTC. This encodes CASNPTGPQTQYF. This chain links TRBV5-1 with TRBJ2-5; D possibly corresponds to TRBD1 (6 bases). CDR1 is SGHRS, CDR2 YFSETQ, per germline. Trimming took 6 bases from V and 6 from J, leaving 15 bases between them. The CDR3 sequence is 13 residues long. Variable domain in full (rest from reference TRBV5-1 and TRBJ2-5): KAGVTQTPRYLIKTRGQQVTLSCSPISGHRSVSWYQQTPGQGLQFLFEYFSETQRNKGNFPGRFSGRQFSNSRSEMNVSTLELGDSALYLCASNPTGPQTQYFGPGTRLLVL.

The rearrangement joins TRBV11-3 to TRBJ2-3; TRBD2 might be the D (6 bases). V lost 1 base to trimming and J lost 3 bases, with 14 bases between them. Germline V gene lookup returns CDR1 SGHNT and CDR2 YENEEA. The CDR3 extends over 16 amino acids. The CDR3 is CASSLGGDGSTDTQYF. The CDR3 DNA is TGTGCCAGCAGCTTAGGGGGGGACGGATCGACAGATACGCAGTATTTT.

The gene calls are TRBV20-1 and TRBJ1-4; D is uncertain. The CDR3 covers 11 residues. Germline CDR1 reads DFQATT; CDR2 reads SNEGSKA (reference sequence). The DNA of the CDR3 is TGCAGGGCCGATCTCGGGGAAAAACTGTTTTTT. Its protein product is CRADLGEKLFF.

The CDR3 nucleotides are TGTGCCAGCACCTTAGGGGGGGTTGGCAACGTCCTGACTTTC. Protein sequence: CASTLGGVGNVLTF. This chain links TRBV6-5 with TRBJ2-6; weak D call: TRBD2 (7 bases). Trimming cost V 7 bases and J 9 bases, with 16 bases left between them. There are 14 residues in the CDR3. CDR1 MNHEY and CDR2 SVGAGI come from the germline V gene.

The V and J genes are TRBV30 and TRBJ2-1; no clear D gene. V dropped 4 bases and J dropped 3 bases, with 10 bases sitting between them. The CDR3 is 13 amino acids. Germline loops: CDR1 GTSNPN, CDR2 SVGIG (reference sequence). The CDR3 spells CAWKGPGYNEQFF. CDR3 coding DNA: TGTGCCTGGAAAGGTCCAGGCTACAATGAGCAGTTCTTC.

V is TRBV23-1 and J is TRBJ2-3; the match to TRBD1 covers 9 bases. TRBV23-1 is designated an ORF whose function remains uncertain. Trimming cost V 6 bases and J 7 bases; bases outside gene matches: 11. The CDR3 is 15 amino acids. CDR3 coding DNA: TGCGCCAGCAGGTGGTGGGACAGGGTCAGAAATACGCAGTATTTT. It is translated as CASRWWDRVRNTQYF.